The rows below give T cell receptor beta chains drawn from one sample of a study of blood T cell repertoires in COVID-19. Assay used: immunoSEQ multiplex PCR; TCRdb lists only in-frame clones, some missing. The repertoire holds nearly 400,000 clones, with around 92% as singletons. Sequencing input: PBMCs or T cells enriched from blood (not recorded which). These receptors were collected from a woman aged 30 to 39 who had recovered from COVID-19. Both conserved end residues are part of each CDR3. The order of the fields is J gene, D gene, V gene, clone size, CDR3 protein, CDR3 DNA. The D gene is left open where the match is weak. Not every row has a clone size; where given, it reads once, few, many or a size class.

>TRBJ2-2|-|TRBV6-5|-
CASSKNRVNTGELFF
TGTGCCAGCAGTAAAAACAGGGTTAACACCGGGGAGCTGTTTTTT
>TRBJ1-1|TRBD1|TRBV28|-
CATSPHTGANTEAFF
TGTGCCACCTCCCCTCATACAGGGGCGAACACTGAAGCTTTCTTT
>TRBJ2-2|TRBD1|TRBV5-1|-
CASSLEGGRDITGELFF
TGCGCCAGCAGCTTGGAAGGGGGCAGGGACATCACCGGGGAGCTGTTTTTT
>TRBJ1-2|TRBD1|TRBV30|-
CARNGGTGLDSYYGYTF
TGTGCCCGAAACGGGGGGACAGGCCTTGACTCCTACTATGGCTACACCTTC
>TRBJ1-1|TRBD1|TRBV29-1|-
CSGPTGNGEAFF
TGCAGCGGCCCGACAGGGAATGGTGAAGCTTTCTTT
>TRBJ1-2|TRBD1|TRBV19|-
CASRKGQNNYGYTF
TGTGCCAGTAGAAAGGGACAGAATAACTATGGCTACACCTTC
>TRBJ2-5|TRBD2|TRBV27|once
CASRENAGLAGWETQYF
TGTGCCAGCAGGGAAAACGCGGGACTAGCGGGATGGGAGACCCAGTACTTC
>TRBJ1-1|-|TRBV7-9|-
CASSLSGSEAFF
TGTGCCAGCAGCTTATCGGGATCTGAAGCTTTCTTT
>TRBJ1-4|-|TRBV18|-
CASSLGTGRGEKLFF
TGTGCCAGCTCACTAGGCACCGGGCGGGGTGAAAAACTGTTTTTT
>TRBJ1-5|TRBD1|TRBV18|-
CASSPDTGTVIRQPQHF
TGTGCCAGCTCACCTGATACCGGGACAGTTATTAGACAGCCCCAGCATTTT
>TRBJ1-2|-|TRBV24-1|many
CATSDRANYGYTF
TGTGCCACCAGTGACCGGGCTAACTATGGCTACACCTTC
>TRBJ1-2|TRBD1|TRBV10-3|-
CAISDSRTGRTF
TGTGCCATCAGTGATTCACGGACAGGGAGAACCTTC
>TRBJ1-2|-|TRBV3-1/TRBV3-2|-
CASSQTLQGRDGYTF
TGTGCCAGCAGCCAGACGCTCCAGGGGCGCGATGGCTACACCTTC
>TRBJ1-1|TRBD1|TRBV4-2|-
CASRPGQGDTEAFF
TGTGCCAGCAGGCCGGGACAGGGGGACACTGAAGCTTTCTTT
>TRBJ1-6|TRBD1|TRBV7-2|-
CASSPRDRGPLMINSPLHF
TGTGCCAGCAGCCCCCGGGACAGGGGGCCCTTGATGATTAATTCACCCCTCCACTTT
>TRBJ2-3|-|TRBV6-6|-
CASSGDFSYTDTQYF
TGTGCCAGCAGTGGGGACTTTTCCTACACAGATACGCAGTATTTT
>TRBJ2-5|TRBD1|TRBV28|-
CASRGQISETQYF
TGTGCCAGCAGGGGACAGATCTCCGAGACCCAGTACTTC
>TRBJ1-2|-|TRBV28|-
CASSLSGNLNYGYTF
TGTGCCAGCAGTTTATCGGGGAATCTTAACTATGGCTACACCTTC
>TRBJ1-6|TRBD1|TRBV3-1/TRBV3-2|-
CASSQDRGSYNSPLHF
TGTGCCAGCAGCCAGGACAGGGGCTCCTATAATTCACCCCTCCACTTT
>TRBJ1-3|-|TRBV19|-
CASSIYGRRSGNTIYF
TGTGCCAGTAGTATCTACGGCCGGAGGTCTGGAAACACCATATATTTT
>TRBJ1-1|TRBD1|TRBV2|-
CASTDGDSYTEAFF
TGTGCCAGCACCGATGGGGACAGCTACACTGAAGCTTTCTTT
>TRBJ1-4|-|TRBV7-2|-
CASSPNGGGAREKLFF
TGTGCCAGCAGCCCCAATGGCGGGGGCGCGAGGGAAAAACTGTTTTTT
>TRBJ2-7|-|TRBV7-9|-
CASSPSGYEQYF
TGTGCCAGCAGCCCCTCCGGTTACGAGCAGTACTTC
>TRBJ2-7|TRBD1|TRBV9|-
CASSPTGVPYEQYF
TGTGCCAGCAGCCCCACAGGGGTACCCTACGAGCAGTACTTC